The clone carrying this TCR beta chain was seen at least ten times. These data come from a study of T cells in Graves' hyperthyroidism and ophthalmopathy. Based on clinical symptoms, serum thyroxine and TRAb, thyroid ultrasound and orbital computed tomography, diagnoses were reached. This sample holds PBMCs from approximately 9 ml fresh peripheral blood. Amplified regions were TCR beta CDR3 sequences from RNA transcripts. The TCR CDR3 first-round RT-PCR relied on the HTBI primer set. TCRdb called the multiplex PCR reads again in MiXCR, with one record for every CDR3 protein. The data contain about 690,000 distinct CDR3 sequences, roughly 17% of them singletons. CDR1 KGHDR and CDR2 SFDVKD come from the germline V gene. The CDR3 has 16 residues. The V and J ends lost 4 bases and 0 bases respectively, with 12 bases between them.

The sequenced sample consisted of blood. The sequence was collected from a man aged 50-60 years with Graves' hyperthyroidism. J is TRBJ2-1 and V is TRBV24-1; TRBD2 might be the D (5 bases). This CDR3 is CATSDPWRTSYNEQFF. The CDR3 DNA reads TGTGCCACCAGTGACCCCTGGAGGACCTCCTACAATGAGCAGTTCTTC.